The clone carrying this T cell receptor beta chain occurred many times. These data come from a study of blood T cell repertoires in COVID-19. The CDR3 is made up of 13 amino acids. The V segment lost 5 bases and the J segment 7 bases; nucleotides outside the gene matches: 7. Looked up from germline, CDR1 is SGHAT and CDR2 is FQNNGV. Generated by immunoSEQ multiplex PCR, the TCRdb table keeps only in-frame clones and is missing some. The table lists 95,000 or so clones, roughly 80% of them singletons. Sequenced sample: peripheral blood. This chain joins TRBV11-2 and TRBJ1-1; 7 bases agree with TRBD1. This TCR derives from an elderly man with COVID-19, enrolled during active disease. The CDR3 sequence is CASSDPGQFEAFF. In DNA, the CDR3 is TGTGCCAGCAGCGATCCGGGACAGTTTGAAGCTTTCTTT.